Listed here is a single TCR beta chain. Its matching antigen is unknown. The assay was immunoSEQ multiplex PCR, and TCRdb's table has in-frame clones only and misses some. This table has fewer than 30,000 clones, around 83% appearing once. The data stem from a study of neoadjuvant nivolumab and ipilimumab in lung cancer. The study's findings and limits: Resected-tumor TCR richness correlated positively with pretherapy blood richness. Only two of four nivolumab-treated tumors gained richness and clonality by surgery.

CDR1 is SGDLS and CDR2 is YYNGEE in the germline V gene. The CDR3 consists of 13 residues. V lost 0 bases, J lost 5 bases, and 8 bases lay in between. This clonotype originated in an adult with non-small cell lung cancer. The starting material was tumor tissue, obtained after neoadjuvant nivolumab, alone or with ipilimumab, at or shortly before surgery. The V and J genes are TRBV9 and TRBJ2-5; no definite D call. Here the CDR3 DNA reads TGTGCCAGCAGCGTAGGGCGGTCTGAGACCCAGTACTTC. As protein: CASSVGRSETQYF.